The 23 T cell receptor beta chains below come from one sample, sequenced in a study of naive and memory T cell subsets. Treatment indicated: skin biopsy from PPD injection site in Mantoux-positive individual. TCR cDNA received a 3' ligated oligonucleotide that carried a UMI. Four PCR rounds used nested alpha and beta constant region primers plus the SP2 primer. TCRdb passed the UMI-ligation and nested PCR reads through MiXCR, listing each CDR3 protein once. The repertoire consists of 11,000 to 15,000 distinct CDR3 sequences, with roughly 5% occurring once and the leading ten covering around 7.8%. The sequences come from skin, collected from a tuberculin skin test site. These receptors were obtained from an adult in good health.

This clonotype was observed a handful of times. Here the CDR3 DNA reads TGTGCCAGCGAGCCAGGGGCAAATCAGCCCCAGCATTTT. As protein: CASEPGANQPQHF. The chain combines TRBV28 with TRBJ1-5, with a weak D call TRBD1 (6 bases). There are 13 residues in the CDR3. Germline values: CDR1 MDHEN, CDR2 SYDVKM. V dropped 8 bases and J dropped 4 bases, with 12 bases sitting between them. The entire variable domain, with the rest obtained from reference TRBV28 and TRBJ1-5, is as follows: DVKVTQSSRYLVKRTGEKVFLECVQDMDHENMFWYRQDPGLGLRLIYFSYDVKMKEKGDIPEGYSVSREKKERFSLILESASTNQTSMYLCASEPGANQPQHFGDGTRLSIL.

This clonotype was recorded many times. The chain employs TRBV27 and TRBJ2-7; D not certain. Trimming pared 3 bases from V and 2 bases from J, leaving 14 bases between. This CDR3 spans 15 amino acids. Germline loops: CDR1 MNHEY, CDR2 SMNVEV (reference sequence). This CDR3 reads CASSFRPGYTYEQYF. The CDR3 region has the DNA TGTGCCAGCAGTTTTCGTCCAGGCTACACCTACGAGCAGTACTTC.

This clonotype has just a few counts. This sequence joins TRBV12-3 or TRBV12-4 and TRBJ1-1; possible D gene TRBD1, 6 bases. The CDR3 loop spans 13 amino acids. V was shortened by 1 base and J by 10 bases, with 13 bases between the two germline ends. CDR3 sequence: CASSLDLGGRAFF. The CDR3 nucleotides read TGTGCCAGCAGTTTAGATTTAGGGGGACGAGCTTTCTTT.

In its sample, this clonotype was seen many times. The chain uses TRBV6-5 and TRBJ1-6; TRBD1 is a possible D gene (6 bases). Germline-derived CDR1 and CDR2 are MNHEY and SVGAGI. The V end was cut by 6 bases, the J end by 8 bases, with 17 bases between. CDR3 length: 15 amino acids. The CDR3 coding sequence is TGTGCCAGCAGAACACAGGGTTTCGTCGATTCACCCCTCCACTTT. This encodes CASRTQGFVDSPLHF.

In this sample, this clonotype turned up many times. The rearrangement joins TRBV11-3 to TRBJ2-5; TRBD1 might be the D (5 bases). Germline CDR1 is SGHNT and CDR2 is YENEEA. V lost 5 bases, J lost 3 bases, and 7 bases lay in between. The CDR3 loop spans 12 amino acids. CDR3 in amino acids: CASSRGKETQYF. CDR3 DNA sequence: TGTGCCAGCAGCAGGGGAAAAGAGACCCAGTACTTC.

This clonotype was seen repeatedly, ten times or more. The chain combines TRBV5-1 with TRBJ2-5, with unresolved D. The CDR3 runs 14 residues. V dropped 0 bases and J dropped 9 bases, with 15 bases sitting between them. Germline assignment: CDR1 SGHRS and CDR2 YFSETQ. The CDR3 sequence: CASSLENPAVAQYF. The CDR3 bases are TGCGCCAGCAGCTTGGAAAACCCCGCGGTGGCCCAGTACTTC.

This clonotype qualifies as medium-sized. The genes are TRBV11-2 and TRBJ2-2; D is possibly TRBD2 (6 bases). The CDR3 sequence is 14 residues long. Trimming took 6 bases from V and 7 from J, leaving 15 bases between them. The germline CDR1 and CDR2 sequences are SGHAT and FQNNGV. CDR3 sequence reads: CASSFLAEGGELFF. The CDR3 DNA reads TGTGCCAGCAGTTTTTTAGCGGAGGGCGGGGAGCTGTTTTTT.

This clonotype showed up many times. V usage is TRBV11-2 and J usage is TRBJ2-2, with a possible D match to TRBD1 (5 bases). V was clipped by 5 bases and J by 7 bases, with 14 bases between them. CDR1 SGHAT and CDR2 FQNNGV come from the germline V gene. The CDR3 sequence is 14 residues long. CDR3 amino acids: CASSPPGHLGELFF. DNA of the CDR3: TGTGCCAGCAGCCCCCCCGGACATCTCGGGGAGCTGTTTTTT.

This clonotype appeared many times. The rearrangement joins TRBV20-1 to TRBJ2-2; D unresolved. Germline values: CDR1 DFQATT, CDR2 SNEGSKA (reference sequence). V lost 0 bases and J 6 bases, leaving 8 bases between the germline ends. CDR3 length: 13 residues. The CDR3 region has the DNA TGCAGTGCTAGAGATCGGCTGGCCGGGGAGCTGTTTTTT. It encodes CSARDRLAGELFF.

Points on this clonotype: An end of the junction does not agree with germline; a read error may underlie this. The chain employs TRBV6-5 and TRBJ1-2, with 7 bases identical to TRBD1. CDR3 length: 13 amino acids. Germline CDR1 reads MNHEY; CDR2 reads SVGAGI. The CDR3: CASSSTGNYGDTF. Here the CDR3 DNA reads TGTGCCAGCAGTTCGACAGGGAACTATGGCGACACCTTC.

V is TRBV18 and J is TRBJ1-1, with D hard to call. CDR1 and CDR2 (germline): KGHSH, LQKENI. This CDR3 is 13 amino acids long. Trimming took 3 bases from V and 0 from J, leaving 5 bases between them. As DNA, the CDR3 is TGTGCCAGCTCACCGGAACTGAACACTGAAGCTTTCTTT. The encoded protein is CASSPELNTEAFF.

By its share, this clonotype is medium-sized. The rearrangement uses TRBV27 and TRBJ2-3, with D tentatively TRBD1 (6 bases). Germline assignment: CDR1 MNHEY and CDR2 SMNVEV (reference sequence). The CDR3 consists of 16 residues. Trimming stripped 2 bases from V and 2 bases from J, with 14 bases between. The CDR3 DNA sequence: TGTGCCAGCAGTTTAAGGGGACATAGATCCACAGATACGCAGTATTTT. Protein: CASSLRGHRSTDTQYF.

In this sample, this clonotype turned up many times. This sequence joins TRBV3-1 and TRBJ1-4; D is uncertain. CDR1 and CDR2 (germline): LGHDT, YNNKEL (reference sequence). The CDR3 extends over 14 amino acids. The V and J ends lost 4 bases and 5 bases respectively, with 11 bases between them. For the CDR3, the DNA is TGTGCCAGCAGCCCCGCGTGGAACAATGAAAAACTGTTTTTT. Translating gives CASSPAWNNEKLFF. The full variable domain, its missing parts supplied by reference TRBV3-1 and TRBJ1-4, is DTAVSQTPKYLVTQMGNDKSIKCEQNLGHDTMYWYKQDSKKFLKIMFSYNNKELIINETVPNRFSPKSPDKAHLNLHINSLELGDSAVYFCASSPAWNNEKLFFGSGTQLSVL.

The chain uses TRBV19 and TRBJ2-5; D call uncertain. CDR3 length equals 13 residues. V was shortened by 6 bases and J by 3 bases, with 11 bases between the two germline ends. Germline V gene data show CDR1 as LNHDA and CDR2 as SQIVND (reference sequence). This chain's CDR3 is CASRPDWEETQYF. CDR3 bases: TGTGCCAGTAGACCTGACTGGGAAGAGACCCAGTACTTC.

This clonotype has ten or more counts. This chain connects TRBV7-2 to TRBJ2-7, with unresolved D. Trimming took off 3 bases at V and 2 bases at J, with 14 bases between the two ends. Germline CDR1 is SGHTA and CDR2 is FQGNSA. This CDR3 contains 15 residues. In nucleotides, the CDR3 is TGTGCCAGCAGCTTTGCCAACTGGGCCCCCTACGAGCAGTACTTC. Amino acid sequence: CASSFANWAPYEQYF. Supplemented by reference TRBV7-2 and TRBJ2-7, the full variable domain reads GAGVSQSPSNKVTEKGKDVELRCDPISGHTALYWYRQSLGQGLEFLIYFQGNSAPDKSGLPSDRFSAERTGGSVSTLTIQRTQQEDSAVYLCASSFANWAPYEQYFGPGTRLTVT.

V gene TRBV19 combines with J gene TRBJ1-6; TRBD1 is a possible D gene (6 bases). The CDR3 length is 15 residues. Trimming removed 6 bases from V and 3 bases from J, with 12 bases in between. Germline V gene lookup returns CDR1 LNHDA and CDR2 SQIVND (reference sequence). CDR3 protein: CASRIEQGYNSPLHF. DNA of the CDR3: TGTGCCAGTAGGATCGAACAGGGCTATAATTCACCCCTCCACTTT.

This clonotype was picked up many times. This chain connects TRBV5-1 to TRBJ2-2; D is possibly TRBD1 (6 bases). V was pared by 3 bases and J by 5 bases, with 17 bases between. Looked up from germline, CDR1 is SGHRS and CDR2 is YFSETQ. The CDR3 sequence is 16 residues long. The CDR3 here is CASSSNRDITTGELFF. The DNA for the CDR3 is TGCGCCAGCAGCTCCAACCGGGACATTACGACCGGGGAGCTGTTTTTT.

The sample holds a few counts of this clonotype. Here the CDR3 DNA reads TGCAGTGCTAGAGATCCCGTAAGCGGGGGGGCTGCGCAGTATTTT. It yields the protein CSARDPVSGGAAQYF. The gene calls are TRBV20-1 and TRBJ2-3, with 10 bases identical to TRBD2. In germline, CDR1 is DFQATT, CDR2 SNEGSKA (reference sequence). V shed 0 bases and J 10 bases; nucleotides not matched to a gene: 10. CDR3 size: 15 residues.

This clonotype was counted at least ten times. This chain links TRBV5-4 with TRBJ1-2, with D hard to call. The CDR3 is 14 residues long. Germline V gene data show CDR1 as SGHNT and CDR2 as YYREEE (reference sequence). V lost 4 bases, J lost 0 bases, and 10 bases lay in between. CDR3 DNA: TGTGCCAGCAGCCCCGGCGGAACTAACTATGGCTACACCTTC. The encoded protein is CASSPGGTNYGYTF.

With respect to this clonotype: A much bigger clone sits one base away, suggesting this may be a read error. The chain is built from TRBV10-3 and TRBJ2-5; D is possibly TRBD2 (5 bases). Trimming took 3 bases from V and 1 from J, leaving 9 bases between them. Germline V gene lookup returns CDR1 ENHRY and CDR2 SYGVKD. CDR3 size: 14 residues. This chain's CDR3 is CAISDGRGQETQYF. In DNA form, the CDR3 reads TGTGCCATCAGTGATGGACGGGGCCAAGAGACCCAGTACTTC.

This clonotype was found many times. The V gene is TRBV7-2, the J gene TRBJ2-3; 9 nucleotides match TRBD2. The CDR3 has 16 amino acids. Germline loops: CDR1 SGHTA, CDR2 FQGNSA. V was pared by 4 bases and J by 0 bases, with 5 bases of the junction left unmatched. In DNA, the CDR3 is TGTGCCAGCAGCTCCACTCTAGCGGGGAGCACAGATACGCAGTATTTT. This encodes CASSSTLAGSTDTQYF.

This clonotype was seen repeatedly, ten times or more. The chain is built from TRBV19 and TRBJ1-5, with D perhaps TRBD1 (6 bases). V was cut by 6 bases and J by 0 bases, with 15 bases left in between. CDR1 and CDR2 from the germline V gene are LNHDA and SQIVND (reference sequence). The CDR3 has 16 amino acids. This CDR3 reads CASSWGALYSNQPQHF. As DNA, the CDR3 is TGTGCCAGTAGCTGGGGGGCCCTATATAGCAATCAGCCCCAGCATTTT. Full variable domain (missing parts from reference TRBV19 and TRBJ1-5): DGGITQSPKYLFRKEGQNVTLSCEQNLNHDAMYWYRQDPGQGLRLIYYSQIVNDFQKGDIAEGYSVSREKKESFPLTVTSAQKNPTAFYLCASSWGALYSNQPQHFGDGTRLSIL.

This clonotype came up many times. This chain joins TRBV6-5 and TRBJ2-7; D tentatively reads TRBD1 or TRBD2 (5 bases each). The germline V gene encodes CDR1 MNHEY and CDR2 SVGAGI. The V end was cut by 4 bases, the J end by 2 bases, with 12 bases between. This CDR3 has 14 amino acids. DNA for the CDR3: TGTGCCAGCAGTTTCGGGACGGATCCCTACGAGCAGTACTTC. Translated: CASSFGTDPYEQYF.